This entry lists 21 T cell receptor beta chains sequenced from one sample in a study of T cells after yellow fever vaccination. Each CDR3 protein gets one entry after TCRdb re-called the 5' RACE reads with MiXCR. Here the sample spans a few hundred thousand distinct CDR3 sequences, about 4% being singletons. The sequenced sample was PBMCs, obtained 5 days after the yellow fever booster vaccination. These receptors all stem from a man aged 18 to 29 who received the YFV17D yellow fever vaccine.

This chain joins TRBV3-1 and TRBJ2-1, with D hard to call. The CDR3 runs 18 residues. Germline CDR1 LGHDT, CDR2 YNNKEL (reference sequence). The ends were cut back, 4 bases at V and 4 bases at J, with 23 bases in the middle. In DNA, the CDR3 is TGTGCCAGCAGCCGAACGATCCTTCGTGGTACCCAGTACAATGAGCAGTTCTTC. Its protein is CASSRTILRGTQYNEQFF.

This chain links TRBV5-5 with TRBJ2-1; a possible D gene is TRBD2 (5 bases). The CDR3 consists of 14 residues. Germline V gene lookup returns CDR1 SGHKS and CDR2 YYEKEE (reference sequence). The ends were cut back, 2 bases at V and 2 bases at J, with 8 bases in the middle. Here the CDR3 DNA reads TGTGCCAGCAGCTTCTACGGGGCCTACAATGAGCAGTTCTTC. This translates into CASSFYGAYNEQFF.

This clonotype was recorded at least ten times. The chain links TRBV7-9 to TRBJ2-6; no firm D call. Between the trimmed V and J ends, which lost 6 bases and 0 bases, there was a span of 3 bases. Germline CDR1 is SEHNR and CDR2 is FQNEAQ (reference sequence). The CDR3 loop spans 13 amino acids. DNA of the CDR3: TGTGCCAGCAGTAGCTCTGGGGCCAACGTCCTGACTTTC. The encoded protein is CASSSSGANVLTF. The full variable domain, with the rest looked up from reference TRBV7-9 and TRBJ2-6, is DTGVSQNPRHKITKRGQNVTFRCDPISEHNRLYWYRQTLGQGPEFLTYFQNEAQLEKSRLLSDRFSAERPKGSFSTLEIQRTEQGDSAMYLCASSSSGANVLTFGAGSRLTVL.

The chain joins TRBV3-1 to TRBJ2-5; possibly TRBD1 or TRBD2 for D (6 bases each). This CDR3 has 16 amino acids. Looked up from germline, CDR1 is LGHDT and CDR2 is YNNKEL (reference sequence). V lost 4 bases and J lost 3, with 18 bases in between. For the CDR3, the DNA is TGTGCCAGCAGCCCACGTGAAAAGGGGGAGGAAGAGACCCAGTACTTC. Translating it yields CASSPREKGEEETQYF.

This clonotype was observed at least ten times. This CDR3 reads CASSLGDRGTNEKLFF. For the CDR3, the DNA is TGTGCCAGCAGCTTAGGAGACAGGGGAACTAATGAAAAACTGTTTTTT. The genes are TRBV7-9 and TRBJ1-4; TRBD1 matches at 8 bases. This CDR3 spans 16 amino acids. The V and J ends lost 1 base and 1 base, in that order; junction bases with no gene match: 2. Looked up from germline, CDR1 is SEHNR and CDR2 is FQNEAQ (reference sequence).

The CDR3 region has the DNA TGTGCCTGGAGTGTACAACAGGCCCTCGGGCAGTACTTC. This codes for CAWSVQQALGQYF. The chain joins TRBV30 to TRBJ2-7; D perhaps matches TRBD1 (5 bases). The V gene's germline CDR1 is GTSNPN and CDR2 SVGIG (reference sequence). Trimming took 0 bases from V and 9 from J, leaving 15 bases between them. The CDR3 length is 13 residues. The full variable domain, rest sourced from reference TRBV30 and TRBJ2-7, is SQTIHQWPATLVQPVGSPLSLECTVEGTSNPNLYWYRQAAGRGLQLLFYSVGIGQISSEVPQNLSASRPQDRQFILSSKKLLLSDSGFYLCAWSVQQALGQYFGPGTRLTVT.

This clonotype was recorded a few times. The chain employs TRBV20-1 and TRBJ1-3; TRBD1 matches 8 bases. Germline V CDR1 and CDR2: DFQATT, SNEGSKA (reference sequence). The CDR3 runs 14 residues. After removal of 3 bases from V and 1 base from J, the junction contained 2 bases not matched to a gene. The CDR3 DNA sequence: TGCAGTGCTAGTTGGACAGGGTCTGGAAACACCATATATTTT. Its translation is CSASWTGSGNTIYF.

This clonotype was seen a handful of times. The chain couples TRBV29-1 to TRBJ1-1, with D possibly TRBD1 on 5 matching bases. Trimming shortened V by 1 base and J by 6 bases, and 21 bases separated the two germline ends. Germline V gene lookup returns CDR1 SQVTM and CDR2 ANQGSEA. This CDR3 contains 16 residues. DNA for the CDR3: TGCAGCGTTGAAGGGGGCTGGACGGGGGAAGGGGCTGAAGCTTTCTTT. This encodes CSVEGGWTGEGAEAFF.

There are many counts of this clonotype. Here the CDR3 reads CASSLNGGEQYV. CDR3 bases: TGTGCCAGCAGCTTAAACGGGGGCGAGCAGTACGTC. The J gene is TRBJ2-7, the V gene TRBV7-2; possible D gene TRBD2, 6 bases. Trimming stripped 2 bases from V and 6 bases from J, with 8 bases between. CDR3 length equals 12 residues. Germline V gene lookup returns CDR1 SGHTA and CDR2 FQGNSA.

This clonotype has a count of ten or more. The chain is built from TRBV11-2 and TRBJ1-2; D ambiguous. The CDR3 has 13 amino acids. The V end lost 5 bases, the J end lost 3 bases, and 10 bases lay between the germline ends. CDR1 and CDR2 from the germline V gene are SGHAT and FQNNGV. The CDR3 here is CASSHPGDYGYTF. The DNA of the CDR3 is TGTGCCAGCAGCCACCCGGGAGACTATGGCTACACCTTC.

This clonotype occurred a few times. The rearrangement links TRBV18 to TRBJ1-1; 7 bases line up with TRBD1. Germline lookup yields CDR1 KGHSH and CDR2 LQKENI. This CDR3 region has 15 residues. With V trimmed by 3 bases and J by 1 base, 5 bases remained unmatched. In DNA form, the CDR3 reads TGTGCCAGCTCACCGAGCCGACAGGGGAACACTGAAGCTTTCTTT. Encoded protein: CASSPSRQGNTEAFF.

The chain couples TRBV15 to TRBJ2-7; D is perhaps TRBD1 or TRBD2 (5 bases each). The CDR3 is made up of 13 amino acids. Per germline, CDR1 LNHNV and CDR2 YYDKDF (reference sequence). The V gene lost 2 bases and the J gene lost 3 bases, with 8 bases spanning the gap. The CDR3 loop is CATSRRDGYEQYV. The CDR3 coding sequence is TGTGCCACCAGCAGAAGGGACGGCTACGAGCAGTACGTC.

The gene calls are TRBV7-9 and TRBJ1-2, with D possibly being TRBD1 (6 bases). The CDR3 spans 15 residues. Germline CDR1 reads SEHNR; CDR2 reads FQNEAQ (reference sequence). Trimming took off 2 bases at V and 0 bases at J, with 10 bases between the two ends. The chain's CDR3 is CASSLRGATNYGYTF. The CDR3 DNA reads TGTGCCAGCAGCTTAAGGGGGGCTACTAACTATGGCTACACCTTC.

As to this clonotype: A read error may explain this, as a much larger clone is one base away. CDR3 sequence (DNA): TGTGCCAGCAGCTTAGGGACGGTCTATGGCTACACCTTC. Translating it yields CASSLGTVYGYTF. The chain recombines TRBV5-6 with TRBJ1-2; TRBD1 might be the D (5 bases). Trimming took 2 bases from V and 4 from J, leaving 9 bases between them. CDR3 length: 13 amino acids. CDR1 is SGHDT, CDR2 YYEEEE, per germline.

This clonotype was recorded a few times. V is TRBV20-1 and J is TRBJ1-2, with TRBD1 identical over 7 bases. The germline gives CDR1 DFQATT, CDR2 SNEGSKA (reference sequence). J lost 4 bases, V lost 6 bases, and 11 bases had no gene match. This CDR3 has 14 residues. The CDR3 DNA sequence: TGCAGTGCCAAACCGGGACAGTTAGCCTATGGCTACACCTTC. This encodes CSAKPGQLAYGYTF.

The chain uses TRBV19 and TRBJ2-1, with D uncertain. CDR1 and CDR2 (germline): LNHDA, SQIVND (reference sequence). The V end was cut by 5 bases, the J end by 9 bases, with 8 bases between. CDR3 length: 11 residues. This CDR3 reads CASSSMGEQFF. In DNA, the CDR3 is TGTGCCAGTAGTTCCATGGGTGAGCAGTTCTTC.

The sample holds many counts of this clonotype. The chain couples TRBV20-1 to TRBJ2-1; D unresolved. The CDR3 runs to 15 residues. The germline CDR1 and CDR2 sequences are DFQATT and SNEGSKA (reference sequence). The ends were cut back, 2 bases at V and 1 base at J, with 12 bases in the middle. The CDR3 DNA follows: TGCAGTGCTAGACCTCGTACTGGGTCCTACAATGAGCAGTTCTTC. Its translation is CSARPRTGSYNEQFF.

This clonotype was seen only a few times. V is TRBV7-9 and J is TRBJ1-2; D is possibly TRBD1 (6 bases). The CDR3 is made up of 14 amino acids. CDR1 and CDR2 (germline): SEHNR, FQNEAQ (reference sequence). The V and J ends lost 4 bases and 4 bases respectively, with 13 bases between them. The CDR3 reads CASSSKQGFYGYTF. As DNA, the CDR3 is TGTGCCAGCAGCTCCAAACAGGGCTTCTATGGCTACACCTTC.

The table lists this clonotype with a count of one. The junction departs from germline at one end; a sequencing error may be responsible. V usage is TRBV5-4 and J usage is TRBJ1-2; TRBD1 might be the D (5 bases). This CDR3 is built from 14 residues. In germline, CDR1 is SGHNT, CDR2 YYREEE (reference sequence). This CDR3 is CGSTQGGGPDGYTF. As DNA, the CDR3 is TGTGGCAGCACCCAAGGTGGGGGACCTGATGGCTACACCTTC.

This clonotype was detected many times. The CDR3 region is CASSQTGTGGAETQYF. CDR3 nucleotide sequence: TGTGCCAGCAGCCAGACCGGGACAGGGGGCGCGGAGACCCAGTACTTC. V usage is TRBV7-9 and J usage is TRBJ2-5; 12 positions match TRBD1. Germline V gives CDR1 SEHNR, CDR2 FQNEAQ (reference sequence). The CDR3 extends over 16 amino acids. The V segment lost 5 bases and the J segment 5 bases; nucleotides outside the gene matches: 9. Using reference TRBV7-9 and TRBJ2-5 for the parts outside the CDR3, the full variable domain is DTGVSQNPRHKITKRGQNVTFRCDPISEHNRLYWYRQTLGQGPEFLTYFQNEAQLEKSRLLSDRFSAERPKGSFSTLEIQRTEQGDSAMYLCASSQTGTGGAETQYFGPGTRLLVL.

This clonotype was found many times. The chain is built from TRBV5-5 and TRBJ2-2; perhaps D is TRBD1 or TRBD2 (5 bases each). V gave up 7 bases and J gave up 2 bases, with 12 bases separating them. Germline CDR1 is SGHKS and CDR2 is YYEKEE (reference sequence). The CDR3 is 14 residues long. CDR3 in amino acids: CASQMGDNTGELFF. The CDR3 coding sequence is TGTGCCAGCCAGATGGGGGATAACACCGGGGAGCTGTTTTTT.